This is a list of T cell receptor beta chains from one sample in a study of blood T cell repertoires in COVID-19. Only in-frame clones appear in the TCRdb table, and some are missing; sequencing was by immunoSEQ multiplex PCR. Of about 61,000 clones listed, about 90% are singletons. Sequenced sample: peripheral blood. The receptors originated from a woman aged 45-65 years with active or convalescent COVID-19. CDR3s include the opening cysteine and the closing phenylalanine or tryptophan. The size field is filled for only some rows; it gives once, few, many or a size class.

cdr3_aa | clone_size | j_call | cdr3_length | v_call
CASSGQVDYEQYF | NA | TRBJ2-7 | 13 | TRBV2
CASSPDTYRLYEQYF | NA | TRBJ2-7 | 15 | TRBV4-2
CASGLVMLGGTGVCEQYF | NA | TRBJ2-7 | 18 | TRBV12-5
CASSAGQGFYEQYF | NA | TRBJ2-7 | 14 | TRBV18
CASSIKVSSVTYEQYF | NA | TRBJ2-7 | 16 | TRBV21-1
CTSTLLAGGNEQFF | NA | TRBJ2-1 | 14 | TRBV1
CASKMSEETNTEAFF | NA | TRBJ1-1 | 15 | TRBV2
CASSFRDIYLNSNQPQHF | few | TRBJ1-5 | 18 | TRBV28
CASGAGDPYEQYF | NA | TRBJ2-7 | 13 | TRBV9
CASSAPTSDSYEQYF | NA | TRBJ2-7 | 15 | TRBV5-4
CASSLGTSGTSYNEQFF | NA | TRBJ2-1 | 17 | TRBV5-4
CASSPRLRSGSGSYEQYF | NA | TRBJ2-7 | 18 | TRBV3-1/TRBV3-2
CASSYVRTSGIEQFF | NA | TRBJ2-1 | 15 | TRBV2
CAWSVLSNTEAFF | NA | TRBJ1-1 | 13 | TRBV30
CASSLQGMNTEAFF | few | TRBJ1-1 | 14 | TRBV11-2
CASSLGQSQETQYF | NA | TRBJ2-5 | 14 | TRBV5-4
CASSWIGGDTEAFF | NA | TRBJ1-1 | 14 | TRBV7-9
CASSQDSGQVTGELFF | NA | TRBJ2-2 | 16 | TRBV3-1/TRBV3-2
CASSGSGRSYNEQFF | few | TRBJ2-1 | 15 | TRBV10-1
CATRGGQGTDTQYF | NA | TRBJ2-3 | 14 | TRBV15
CSASGAYEQYF | NA | TRBJ2-7 | 11 | TRBV20-1
CSASLRETYQETQYF | NA | TRBJ2-5 | 15 | TRBV20-1
CASSPQKGQGIGYTF | once | TRBJ1-2 | 15 | TRBV18
CASSEPPLTGNTEAFF | NA | TRBJ1-1 | 16 | TRBV7-8
CASSEQGAGELFF | NA | TRBJ2-2 | 13 | TRBV6-4
CASSFQGGREGQPQHF | many | TRBJ1-5 | 16 | TRBV27
CASSEEGWGYTF | many | TRBJ1-2 | 12 | TRBV2
CASSPQGAGYNEQFF | once | TRBJ2-1 | 15 | TRBV7-9
CASREGTSASYEQYF | NA | TRBJ2-7 | 15 | TRBV6-1
CASSLSSGAGETQYF | NA | TRBJ2-5 | 15 | TRBV5-5
CAIWDRTAYNSPLHF | few | TRBJ1-6 | 15 | TRBV10-3
CSASESRGYNEQFF | few | TRBJ2-1 | 14 | TRBV20-1
CASSVETGSGNTIYF | medium-sized | TRBJ1-3 | 15 | TRBV9
CASSMSQIGYNEQFF | NA | TRBJ2-1 | 15 | TRBV19
CASGDRGDEKLFF | NA | TRBJ1-4 | 13 | TRBV19
CASSPTSGRTDTQYF | NA | TRBJ2-3 | 15 | TRBV7-6
CASSGSRLLAGGNNEQFF | NA | TRBJ2-1 | 18 | TRBV6-1
CASSFLAGVAGELFF | NA | TRBJ2-2 | 15 | TRBV27
CASSQDFGTGLQPQHF | NA | TRBJ1-5 | 16 | TRBV4-1
CASTTGAIEQPQHF | NA | TRBJ1-5 | 14 | TRBV28
CASSLGAGSYNEQFF | once | TRBJ2-1 | 15 | TRBV5-6
CASSFTGGANYEQYF | NA | TRBJ2-7 | 15 | TRBV7-9
CASSFDIGEQYF | NA | TRBJ2-7 | 12 | TRBV5-1
CASSVLAGGFAGELFF | NA | TRBJ2-2 | 16 | TRBV11-2